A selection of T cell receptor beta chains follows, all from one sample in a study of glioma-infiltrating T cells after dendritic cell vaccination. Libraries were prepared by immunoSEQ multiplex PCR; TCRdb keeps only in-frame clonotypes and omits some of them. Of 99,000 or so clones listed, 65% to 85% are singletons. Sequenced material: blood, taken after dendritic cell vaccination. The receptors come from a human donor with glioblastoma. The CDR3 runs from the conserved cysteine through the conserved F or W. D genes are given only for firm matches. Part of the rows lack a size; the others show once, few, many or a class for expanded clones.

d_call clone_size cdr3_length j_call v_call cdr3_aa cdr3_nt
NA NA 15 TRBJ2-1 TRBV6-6 CASSYETGSYNEQFF TGTGCCAGCAGTTACGAGACAGGCTCCTACAATGAGCAGTTCTTC
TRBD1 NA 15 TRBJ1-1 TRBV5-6 CASSPGTGIYTEAFF TGTGCCAGCAGCCCTGGGACAGGCATTTACACTGAAGCTTTCTTT
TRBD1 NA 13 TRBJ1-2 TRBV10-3 CAIKQGDNYGYTF TGTGCCATCAAGCAGGGGGATAACTATGGCTACACCTTC
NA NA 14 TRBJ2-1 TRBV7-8 CASSLSEGRNEQFF TGTGCCAGCAGCTTATCGGAGGGGAGGAATGAGCAGTTCTTC
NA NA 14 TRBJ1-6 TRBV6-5 CASSYVGPNSPLHF TGTGCCAGCAGTTACGTGGGGCCCAATTCACCCCTCCACTTT
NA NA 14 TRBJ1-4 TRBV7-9 CASSLGGRKKKLFF TGTGCCAGCAGCTTGGGCGGGAGGAAGAAAAAACTGTTTTTT
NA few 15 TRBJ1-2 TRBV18 CASSLAQGQDYGYTF TGTGCCAGCTCACTAGCCCAGGGGCAGGACTATGGCTACACCTTC
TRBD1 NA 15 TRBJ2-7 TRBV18 CASSPRGQGSYEQYF TGTGCCAGCTCCCCCAGGGGACAGGGGTCCTACGAGCAGTACTTC
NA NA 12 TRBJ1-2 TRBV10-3 CASEQGVYGYTF TGTGCCAGCGAACAGGGTGTCTATGGCTACACCTTC
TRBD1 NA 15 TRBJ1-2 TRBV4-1 CASSQVGQGVYGYTF TGCGCCAGCAGCCAAGTGGGACAGGGGGTTTATGGCTACACCTTC
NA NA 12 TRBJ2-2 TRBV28 CASSLIAGELFF TGTGCCAGCAGTTTAATAGCCGGGGAGCTGTTTTTT
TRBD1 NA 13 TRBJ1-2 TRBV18 CASSPPGTEGYTF TGTGCCAGCTCACCTCCAGGGACAGAAGGCTACACCTTC
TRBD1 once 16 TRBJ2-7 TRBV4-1 CASSQANRGMSYEQYF TGCGCCAGCAGCCAAGCGAACAGGGGGATGAGCTACGAGCAGTACTTC
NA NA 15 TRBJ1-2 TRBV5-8 CASSAWTADLYGYTF TGTGCCAGCAGCGCGTGGACAGCCGACCTCTATGGCTACACCTTC
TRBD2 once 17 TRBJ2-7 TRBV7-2 CASSLAPFLAAAYEQYF TGTGCCAGCAGCTTAGCGCCCTTTCTAGCGGCGGCCTACGAGCAGTACTTC
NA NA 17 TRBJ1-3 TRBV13 CASSLGYRVFSGNTIYF TGTGCCAGCAGCTTAGGATACAGGGTTTTTTCTGGAAACACCATATATTTT
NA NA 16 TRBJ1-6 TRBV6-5 CASSYSGAGRNSPLHF TGTGCCAGCAGTTACTCTGGGGCAGGGCGTAATTCACCCCTCCACTTT
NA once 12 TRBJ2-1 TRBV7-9 CASSREVYEQFF TGTGCCAGCAGTCGCGAAGTCTATGAGCAGTTCTTC
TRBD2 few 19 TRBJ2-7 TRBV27 CASRQRTSRSGSIIYEQYF TGTGCCAGCAGGCAAAGGACATCACGAAGCGGGAGTATTATCTACGAGCAGTACTTC
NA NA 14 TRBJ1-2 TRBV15 CATSRGEGSYGYTF TGTGCCACCAGCAGAGGGGAGGGGAGCTATGGCTACACCTTC
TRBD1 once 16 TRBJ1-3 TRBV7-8 CASSPPRQGAGNTIYF TGTGCCAGCAGTCCTCCGAGGCAGGGGGCAGGAAACACCATATATTTT
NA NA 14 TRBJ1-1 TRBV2 CASSEGQGNTEAFF TGTGCCAGCAGTGAAGGGCAGGGGAACACTGAAGCTTTCTTT
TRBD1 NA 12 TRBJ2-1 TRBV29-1 CSGKQGIGEQFF TGCAGCGGGAAACAGGGGATCGGTGAGCAGTTCTTC
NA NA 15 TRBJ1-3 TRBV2 CASSESVGAGNTIYF TGTGCCAGCAGTGAATCTGTCGGGGCTGGAAACACCATATATTTT
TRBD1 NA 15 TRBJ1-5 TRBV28 CASRRRTGLNQPQHF TGTGCCAGCAGAAGGAGGACAGGGCTAAATCAGCCCCAGCATTTT
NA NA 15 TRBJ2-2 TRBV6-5 CASSYQLAGTGELFF TGTGCCAGCAGTTATCAGCTAGCAGGCACCGGGGAGCTGTTTTTT
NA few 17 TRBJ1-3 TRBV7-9 CASSPRGHRTSGNTIYF TGTGCCAGCAGCCCGCGGGGGCACAGGACCTCTGGAAACACCATATATTTT
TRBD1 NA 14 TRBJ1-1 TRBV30 CAWSRTGGNTEAFF TGTGCCTGGAGTAGGACAGGGGGGAACACTGAAGCTTTCTTT
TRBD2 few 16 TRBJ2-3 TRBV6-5 CASSYPGLAGAYTQYF TGTGCCAGCAGTTACCCAGGACTAGCGGGGGCGTATACGCAGTATTTT
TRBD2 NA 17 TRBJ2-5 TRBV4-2 CASSQDWPSGRGETQYF TGTGCCAGCAGCCAAGACTGGCCTAGCGGGAGGGGGGAGACCCAGTACTTC
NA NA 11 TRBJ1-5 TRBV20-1 CSARDRGSQHF TGCAGTGCTAGAGATAGGGGATCCCAGCATTTT
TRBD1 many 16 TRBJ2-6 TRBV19 CASSTTTGVGANVLTF TGTGCCAGTAGTACCACCACAGGGGTTGGGGCCAACGTCCTGACTTTC
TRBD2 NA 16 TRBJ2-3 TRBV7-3 CASSLFGLAATDTQYF TGTGCCAGCAGCTTATTCGGACTAGCGGCCACAGATACGCAGTATTTT
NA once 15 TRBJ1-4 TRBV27 CASSSLGLGGEKLFF TGTGCCAGCAGTTCACTCGGATTAGGAGGTGAAAAACTGTTTTTT
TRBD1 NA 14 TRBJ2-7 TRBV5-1 CASSAGDRVNEQYF TGCGCCAGCAGCGCAGGGGACAGGGTTAACGAGCAGTACTTC